The 20 T cell receptor beta chains given below trace back to one sample, sequenced in a study of cytomegalovirus exposure and HLA in healthy donors. Vbeta (60) and Jbeta (13) primers were used in the PCR. Profiled with immunoSEQ multiplex PCR; TCRdb holds only in-frame clones, not every one. The sample gives 95,000 to 110,000 clones, around 74% of which show up once; 14% is in the top ten. The sample taken for sequencing was PBMCs. These receptors all stem from a woman in her forties in good health and CMV-seropositive.

The chain combines TRBV4-2 with TRBJ1-3; 8 bases line up with TRBD1. Trimming took 0 bases from V and 0 from J; bases not matched to a gene: 16. The CDR3 has 21 amino acids. CDR1 is LGHNA and CDR2 is YNFKEQ in the germline V gene. The chain's CDR3 is CASSQDWRQGIRGISGNTIYF. The CDR3 DNA reads as TGTGCCAGCAGCCAAGATTGGAGACAGGGGATTCGGGGTATCTCTGGAAACACCATATATTTT.

CDR3 DNA: TGTGCCAGCAGCTACCCTCGTTCAGACAGGGAAGGTACTGAAGCTTTCTTT. This translates into CASSYPRSDREGTEAFF. The chain joins TRBV7-3 to TRBJ1-1; 7 bases map to TRBD1. CDR1 is SGHTA and CDR2 is FQGTGA in the germline V gene. The CDR3 is 17 residues long. J gave up 5 bases and V 4 bases, and 16 bases lay outside the gene matches.

This clone has a handful of counts. The rearrangement joins TRBV4-1 to TRBJ1-5; no definite D call. The CDR3 consists of 17 residues. V was cut by 0 bases and J by 4 bases, with 16 bases left in between. The germline V gene has CDR1 MGHRA and CDR2 YSYEKL. CDR3 sequence reads: CASSQDGEGLANQPQHF. The CDR3 DNA is TGCGCCAGCAGCCAAGATGGAGAGGGCTTAGCAAATCAGCCCCAGCATTTT.

The chain has TRBV5-1 and TRBJ1-1; D perhaps matches TRBD1 (5 bases). The CDR3 runs 14 residues. CDR1 and CDR2 from the germline V gene are SGHRS and YFSETQ. V lost 4 bases, J lost 0 bases, and 10 bases lay in between. The CDR3 is CASSGGIVNTEAFF. Here the CDR3 DNA reads TGCGCCAGCAGCGGGGGGATTGTGAACACTGAAGCTTTCTTT.

The chain combines TRBV15 with TRBJ2-5, with D perhaps TRBD1 (6 bases). Germline CDR1 and CDR2: LNHNV and YYDKDF (reference sequence). The CDR3 contains 14 residues. Trimming took off 3 bases at V and 2 bases at J, with 10 bases between the two ends. CDR3 nucleotides: TGTGCCACCAGCAGTACAGGGTTTCAAGAGACCCAGTACTTC. This encodes CATSSTGFQETQYF.

V is TRBV2 and J is TRBJ2-3; possible D gene TRBD2, 7 bases. The CDR3 runs to 16 residues. V was clipped by 2 bases and J by 2 bases, with 14 bases between them. Looked up from germline, CDR1 is SNHLY and CDR2 is FYNNEI. The CDR3, as DNA: TGTGCCAGCAGTGAAAGGGGGGGCGGTTTCACAGATACGCAGTATTTT. Translation: CASSERGGGFTDTQYF.

The chain has TRBV7-9 and TRBJ1-5, with no clear D. The CDR3 length is 12 residues. The germline V gene encodes CDR1 SEHNR and CDR2 FQNEAQ (reference sequence). Trimming took off 5 bases at V and 4 bases at J, with 6 bases between the two ends. CDR3 protein: CASSTSNQPQHF. In nucleotides, the CDR3 is TGTGCCAGCAGCACTAGTAATCAGCCCCAGCATTTT.

The sample holds one count of this clone. The chain combines TRBV5-1 with TRBJ2-3; tentatively, D is TRBD1 (5 bases). The germline V gene has CDR1 SGHRS and CDR2 YFSETQ. Trimming took 3 bases from V and 2 from J, leaving 10 bases between them. This CDR3 contains 14 residues. The CDR3 reads CASSYRIHTDTQYF. The CDR3 DNA sequence: TGCGCCAGCAGCTACAGGATACACACAGATACGCAGTATTTT.

The rearrangement links TRBV18 to TRBJ2-3, with 8 bases lining up with TRBD2. The CDR3 is 16 residues long. V lost 0 bases, J lost 2 bases, and 4 bases stayed unmatched. The V gene's germline CDR1 is KGHSH and CDR2 LQKENI. The CDR3 region has the DNA TGTGCCAGCTCACCACCGACGGGGGGGATCACAGATACGCAGTATTTT. Translating it yields CASSPPTGGITDTQYF.

Of note for this clone: One junction end does not reproduce the germline sequence, and a read error may be involved. The chain uses TRBV7-3 and TRBJ1-2; 8 nucleotides agree with TRBD1. The germline gives CDR1 SGHTA, CDR2 FQGTGA. The CDR3 runs 13 residues. The CDR3, as DNA: TGTGCCAGCAGCATAACCAGGGACAGGGGCTACACCTTC. Protein product: CASSITRDRGYTF.

Only one count was recorded for this clone. V usage is TRBV5-6 and J usage is TRBJ2-1; the match to TRBD2 covers 7 bases. J gave up 9 bases and V 1 base, and 7 bases lay outside the gene matches. The V gene's germline CDR1 is SGHDT and CDR2 YYEEEE. This CDR3 contains 14 residues. This CDR3 reads CASSLRLAGGEQFF. CDR3 in DNA: TGTGCCAGCAGCTTGAGACTAGCTGGGGGTGAGCAGTTCTTC.

This chain connects TRBV2 to TRBJ1-3; TRBD1 might be the D (5 bases). CDR1 and CDR2 from the germline V gene are SNHLY and FYNNEI. CDR3 length equals 12 residues. With 6 bases removed from V and 2 bases from J, the gap between germline ends came to 5 bases. CDR3 sequence: CASRGPGNTIYF. For the CDR3, the DNA is TGTGCCAGCAGGGGGCCTGGAAACACCATATATTTT.

J is TRBJ1-6 and V is TRBV6-5, with unresolved D. CDR3 size: 15 residues. Germline V lookup: CDR1 MNHEY, CDR2 SVGAGI. V was trimmed by 0 bases and J by 5 bases, leaving 8 bases between them. CDR3 in amino acids: CASSYSPGDNSPLHF. In nucleotides, the CDR3 is TGTGCCAGCAGTTACTCGCCCGGGGATAATTCACCCCTCCACTTT.

The chain employs TRBV7-3 and TRBJ2-3; D perhaps matches TRBD2 (6 bases). Between the trimmed V and J ends, which lost 6 bases and 2 bases, there was a span of 9 bases. The CDR3 loop spans 13 amino acids. From germline, CDR1 is SGHTA and CDR2 FQGTGA. The CDR3 nucleotides are TGTGCCAGCAGGGAGGGGCCCACAGATACGCAGTATTTT. It translates to CASREGPTDTQYF.

The V call is TRBV7-9, the J call TRBJ1-1; D ambiguous. Germline V gene data show CDR1 as SEHNR and CDR2 as FQNEAQ (reference sequence). The CDR3 totals 14 residues. The germline V and J ends were trimmed by 0 bases and 0 bases, with 5 bases remaining between them. This chain's CDR3 is CASSLATLNTEAFF. The CDR3 nucleotides read TGTGCCAGCAGCTTAGCAACTCTGAACACTGAAGCTTTCTTT.

V and J are TRBV4-3 and TRBJ2-2; 8 nucleotides align to TRBD1. This CDR3 comprises 18 residues. Germline V gene data show CDR1 as LGHNA and CDR2 as YSLEER. With 0 bases clipped from V and 5 bases from J, the junction kept 11 bases outside the gene matches. The CDR3 sequence: CASSQERQGAKGTGELFF. CDR3 nucleotide sequence: TGCGCCAGCAGCCAAGAAAGGCAGGGGGCAAAGGGAACCGGGGAGCTGTTTTTT.

The chain joins TRBV4-2 to TRBJ1-4; TRBD1 is a possible D gene (5 bases). V lost 3 bases to trimming and J lost 0 bases, with 8 bases between them. The CDR3 consists of 15 residues. CDR1 LGHNA and CDR2 YNFKEQ come from the germline V gene. For the CDR3, the DNA is TGTGCCAGCAGCCACCCGACAGCAACTAATGAAAAACTGTTTTTT. Translated: CASSHPTATNEKLFF.

This clone was seen a few times. This chain connects TRBV7-3 to TRBJ2-2; a possible D gene is TRBD1 (5 bases). The CDR3 is made up of 15 amino acids. The germline V gene has CDR1 SGHTA and CDR2 FQGTGA. V was clipped by 4 bases and J by 3 bases, with 12 bases between them. The CDR3 is CASSSERGYTGELFF. CDR3 DNA sequence: TGTGCCAGCAGCTCCGAAAGGGGTTACACCGGGGAGCTGTTTTTT.

This chain connects TRBV30 to TRBJ2-7, with D perhaps TRBD1 (6 bases). The CDR3 consists of 12 residues. Germline V gene data show CDR1 as GTSNPN and CDR2 as SVGIG (reference sequence). Trimming removed 4 bases from V and 0 bases from J, with 7 bases in between. The CDR3, as DNA: TGTGCCTGGAACAGGGACTCCTACGAGCAGTACTTC. The encoded protein is CAWNRDSYEQYF.

This clone has just a few counts. V and J are TRBV11-2 and TRBJ2-1, with 8 bases matching TRBD2. With V trimmed by 4 bases and J by 9 bases, 5 bases remained unmatched. Germline CDR1 and CDR2: SGHAT and FQNNGV. The CDR3 runs to 13 residues. This CDR3 is CASSSGGVREQFF. The DNA of the CDR3 is TGTGCCAGCAGCTCGGGGGGGGTTCGTGAGCAGTTCTTC.